The 32 T cell receptor beta chains presented below share a single source sample, sequenced in a study of blood T cell repertoires in COVID-19 (dated by TCRdb to about 2020). The library came from the immunoSEQ multiplex PCR assay. TCRdb limited this immuneACCESS table to in-frame rearrangements with V and J called. A share of clones is missing; checked studies link under half to unresolved V genes, and the rest is unexplained. The table for this sample lists fewer than 150,000 clones; approximately 90% of them were counted only once. The ten largest clonotypes hold roughly 4% of the sample. Sequencing was done on a sample of peripheral blood. The receptors here all came from a middle-aged woman with acute or convalescent COVID-19.

The chain is built from TRBV5-4 and TRBJ1-1, with 9 bases fitting TRBD1. The CDR3 is 18 residues long. Trimming removed 6 bases from V and 1 base from J; junction bases left unmatched: 16. Looked up from germline, CDR1 is SGHNT and CDR2 is YYREEE (reference sequence). The CDR3 bases are TGTGCCAGCACCCGGCTAGGGACAGGGTTAAATCCGAACACTGAAGCTTTCTTT. Amino acid sequence: CASTRLGTGLNPNTEAFF.

The CDR3 loop is CASSIDTHQPQHF. The CDR3 DNA reads as TGTGCCAGTAGTATCGACACCCATCAGCCCCAGCATTTT. The V call is TRBV19, the J call TRBJ1-5; D is ambiguous. The CDR3 contains 13 residues. The V gene lost 3 bases and the J gene lost 5 bases, with 8 bases spanning the gap. Germline V gene sequence: CDR1 LNHDA, CDR2 SQIVND (reference sequence).

This sequence joins TRBV3-1 (or the pseudogene TRBV3-2) and TRBJ1-3; no definite D call. The CDR3 is 14 amino acids. Per germline, CDR1 LGHDT and CDR2 YNNKEL (reference sequence). Trimming cost V 5 bases and J 1 base, with 9 bases left between them. The DNA for the CDR3 is TGTGCCAGCAGCTTTTCAGGTTCTGGAAACACCATATATTTT. Its translation: CASSFSGSGNTIYF.

The chain is built from TRBV10-3 and TRBJ1-5, with D hard to call. From germline, CDR1 is ENHRY and CDR2 SYGVKD. The CDR3 has 17 residues. V was pared by 0 bases and J by 3 bases, with 15 bases between. The CDR3 sequence is CAISESKGGPSNQPQHF. As DNA, the CDR3 is TGTGCCATCAGTGAGTCGAAGGGAGGACCTTCCAATCAGCCCCAGCATTTT.

The chain uses TRBV10-3 and TRBJ2-5, with a weak D call TRBD1 (6 bases). The V end was cut by 6 bases, the J end by 5 bases, with 31 bases between. CDR1 ENHRY and CDR2 SYGVKD come from the germline V gene. This CDR3 contains 19 residues. CDR3 sequence: CAIRESPTKRQDWGETQYF. The CDR3, as DNA: TGTGCCATCAGAGAGAGTCCCACGAAACGACAGGACTGGGGGGAGACCCAGTACTTC.

V and J are TRBV4-1 and TRBJ1-6; weak D call: TRBD1 (6 bases). This CDR3 region has 15 residues. Germline values: CDR1 MGHRA, CDR2 YSYEKL. The V gene lost 3 bases and the J gene lost 7 bases, with 13 bases spanning the gap. CDR3 protein: CASSQTGPRNSPLHF. The CDR3 DNA sequence: TGCGCCAGCAGCCAGACAGGTCCGAGGAATTCACCCCTCCACTTT.

This chain joins TRBV7-9 and TRBJ1-2, with TRBD1 as a possible D gene (5 bases). The germline CDR1 and CDR2 sequences are SEHNR and FQNEAQ (reference sequence). The CDR3 has 14 amino acids. The V end lost 2 bases, the J end lost 2 bases, and 9 bases lay between the germline ends. CDR3 residues: CASSLREGNYGYTF. DNA of the CDR3: TGTGCCAGCAGCTTACGGGAGGGGAACTATGGCTACACCTTC.

In this sample, this clone turned up a few times. The chain carries TRBV19 and TRBJ2-1, with 7 positions matching TRBD2. This CDR3 has 15 residues. With 5 bases clipped from V and 13 bases from J, the junction kept 17 bases outside the gene matches. Germline CDR1 LNHDA, CDR2 SQIVND (reference sequence). CDR3 DNA: TGTGCCAGTAGTTTCCAATACCCATCGGGGGGTGGACAGTTCTTC. Translation: CASSFQYPSGGGQFF.

There are a few counts of this clone. The gene calls are TRBV3-1 (or the pseudogene TRBV3-2) and TRBJ1-1, with D perhaps TRBD1 (5 bases). Trimming shortened V by 4 bases and J by 6 bases, and 6 bases separated the two germline ends. The length of the CDR3 is 11 residues. CDR1 and CDR2 from the germline V gene are LGHDT and YNNKEL (reference sequence). CDR3 loop: CASSRGAEAFF. As DNA, the CDR3 is TGTGCCAGCAGCCGGGGGGCTGAAGCTTTCTTT.

The J gene is TRBJ1-2, the V gene TRBV19; no clear D gene. V lost 4 bases and J 2 bases, leaving 11 bases between the germline ends. The CDR3 is 14 residues long. From germline, CDR1 is LNHDA and CDR2 SQIVND (reference sequence). The CDR3 region is CASSNRGINYGYTF. Here the CDR3 DNA reads TGTGCCAGTAGTAATCGAGGAATCAACTATGGCTACACCTTC.

The gene calls are TRBV6-6 and TRBJ2-7; 7 nucleotides agree with TRBD1. The length of the CDR3 is 16 residues. The trim removed 0 bases at V and 1 base at J, leaving 6 bases unmatched. The germline V gene has CDR1 MNHNY and CDR2 SVGAGI (reference sequence). This chain's CDR3 is CASSYSGQAVSYEQYF. The CDR3 bases are TGTGCCAGCAGTTACTCCGGACAGGCGGTTTCCTACGAGCAGTACTTC.

This clone occurred a few times. V usage is TRBV27 and J usage is TRBJ1-3, with a weak D call TRBD1 (6 bases). Trimming took 5 bases from V and 0 from J, leaving 17 bases between them. Per germline, CDR1 MNHEY and CDR2 SMNVEV (reference sequence). This CDR3 comprises 17 residues. Here the CDR3 reads CASSLTGRAFSGNTIYF. CDR3 DNA sequence: TGTGCCAGCAGTCTCACAGGGAGGGCGTTCTCTGGAAACACCATATATTTT.

The gene calls are TRBV6-2 or TRBV6-3 and TRBJ1-3; D is undetermined. CDR3 length: 14 residues. Trimming shortened V by 5 bases and J by 2 bases, and 10 bases separated the two germline ends. Germline values: CDR1 MNHEY, CDR2 SVGEGT. The CDR3 protein is CASSRHLTGNTIYF. CDR3 coding DNA: TGTGCCAGCAGTCGTCACTTAACTGGAAACACCATATATTTT.

This chain links TRBV30 with TRBJ1-4; D possibly corresponds to TRBD1 (6 bases). Trimming took off 1 base at V and 5 bases at J, with 14 bases between the two ends. The CDR3 is made up of 15 amino acids. Germline V CDR1 and CDR2: GTSNPN, SVGIG (reference sequence). The CDR3 protein is CAWSDTPGGNEKLFF. For the CDR3, the DNA is TGTGCCTGGAGTGACACACCGGGGGGCAATGAAAAACTGTTTTTT.

The chain is built from TRBV3-1 (or the pseudogene TRBV3-2) and TRBJ1-1; D remains ambiguous. The germline gives CDR1 LGHDT, CDR2 YNNKEL (reference sequence). Deletions cut 2 bases from V and 6 bases from J, with 4 bases between. CDR3 size: 11 residues. CDR3 sequence: CASSQLAEAFF. The CDR3 DNA reads as TGTGCCAGCAGCCAACTCGCTGAAGCTTTCTTT.

This chain joins TRBV30 and TRBJ1-4; the D gene is possibly TRBD1 (5 bases). V was pared by 4 bases and J by 3 bases, with 18 bases between. The CDR3 runs 16 residues. The germline V gene encodes CDR1 GTSNPN and CDR2 SVGIG (reference sequence). CDR3 protein: CAWKGQGYLSNEKLFF. CDR3 DNA: TGTGCCTGGAAGGGTCAGGGCTACCTTTCTAATGAAAAACTGTTTTTT. The full variable domain, with the rest looked up from reference TRBV30 and TRBJ1-4, is SQTIHQWPATLVQPVGSPLSLECTVEGTSNPNLYWYRQAAGRGLQLLFYSVGIGQISSEVPQNLSASRPQDRQFILSSKKLLLSDSGFYLCAWKGQGYLSNEKLFFGSGTQLSVL.

The chain couples TRBV27 to TRBJ1-3; D is possibly TRBD1 (6 bases). V was clipped by 6 bases and J by 0 bases, with 9 bases between them. This CDR3 comprises 14 residues. Germline CDR1 MNHEY, CDR2 SMNVEV (reference sequence). The CDR3, as DNA: TGTGCCAGCAGCGTGACAGGCTCTGGAAACACCATATATTTT. This encodes CASSVTGSGNTIYF.

This clone was counted a few times. This chain joins TRBV18 and TRBJ1-2, with D hard to call. The CDR3 has 15 amino acids. Deletions cut 1 base from V and 1 base from J, with 10 bases between. The V gene's germline CDR1 is KGHSH and CDR2 LQKENI. CDR3 bases: TGTGCCAGCTCACCACTAGACAAGGATAACTATGGCTACACCTTC. Residues: CASSPLDKDNYGYTF.

The rearrangement links TRBV6-2 or TRBV6-3 to TRBJ1-6; D possibly corresponds to TRBD1 (6 bases). Trimming shortened V by 5 bases and J by 4 bases, and 12 bases separated the two germline ends. Germline assignment: CDR1 MNHEY and CDR2 SVGEGT. The CDR3 is made up of 15 amino acids. This CDR3 reads CASSLGDNYNSPLHF. CDR3 coding DNA: TGTGCCAGCAGTCTCGGGGACAATTATAATTCACCCCTCCACTTT.

The CDR3 coding sequence is TGTGCCAGTAGTAAGGGGGATAGCAATCAGCCCCAGCATTTT. This encodes CASSKGDSNQPQHF. This chain uses TRBV19 with TRBJ1-5, with D maybe TRBD1 (6 bases). CDR1 is LNHDA and CDR2 is SQIVND in the germline V gene (reference sequence). The CDR3 is 14 amino acids. Between the trimmed V and J ends, which lost 4 bases and 0 bases, there was a span of 7 bases.

The J gene is TRBJ1-2, the V gene TRBV12-3 or TRBV12-4, with TRBD1 as a possible D gene (5 bases). V shed 6 bases and J shed 4 bases, with 12 bases lying between them. CDR3 length equals 13 residues. The DNA of the CDR3 is TGTGCCAGCAGCCAAAGGGGTATCTATGGCTACACCTTC. It specifies CASSQRGIYGYTF.

The chain couples TRBV5-5 to TRBJ1-6, with TRBD1 identical over 8 bases. This CDR3 is 14 amino acids long. The J segment lost 7 bases and the V segment lost 1 base, leaving 1 base of the junction unmatched. Germline CDR1 reads SGHKS; CDR2 reads YYEKEE (reference sequence). The CDR3 sequence is CASSLTGGNSPLHF. DNA for the CDR3: TGTGCCAGCAGCTTGACAGGGGGGAATTCACCCCTCCACTTT. Combining the CDR3 with reference TRBV5-5 and TRBJ1-6 gives the whole variable domain DAGVTQSPTHLIKTRGQQVTLRCSPISGHKSVSWYQQVLGQGPQFIFQYYEKEERGRGNFPDRFSARQFPNYSSELNVNALLLGDSALYLCASSLTGGNSPLHFGNGTRLTVT.

A single count supports this clone. The chain has TRBV5-8 and TRBJ2-2; perhaps TRBD1 as D (6 bases). The germline CDR1 and CDR2 sequences are SGHTS and YDEGEE. Trimming took off 3 bases at V and 6 bases at J, with 9 bases between the two ends. This CDR3 is built from 13 residues. In nucleotides, the CDR3 is TGTGCCAGCAGCTCACAGGGTTCCGGGGAGCTGTTTTTT. Translation gives CASSSQGSGELFF.

The chain joins TRBV11-2 to TRBJ1-2; D may be TRBD1 (5 bases). Trimming pared 1 base from V and 6 bases from J, leaving 9 bases between. The CDR3 is 13 residues long. CDR1 and CDR2 from the germline V gene are SGHAT and FQNNGV. CDR3 coding DNA: TGTGCCAGCAGCTTAGCCGCAGGGAATGGCTACACCTTC. Its protein is CASSLAAGNGYTF. The full variable domain, completed using reference TRBV11-2 and TRBJ1-2, is EAGVAQSPRYKIIEKRQSVAFWCNPISGHATLYWYQQILGQGPKLLIQFQNNGVVDDSQLPKDRFSAERLKGVDSTLKIQPAKLEDSAVYLCASSLAAGNGYTFGSGTRLTVV.

This clone was counted a single time. The V and J genes are TRBV18 and TRBJ1-3, with 7 nucleotides matching TRBD1. J gave up 2 bases and V 3 bases, and 7 bases lay outside the gene matches. The CDR3 loop spans 16 amino acids. Germline CDR1 and CDR2: KGHSH and LQKENI. CDR3 in DNA: TGTGCCAGCTCACCCTCCAGGGGGGATCCTGGAAACACCATATATTTT. Protein sequence: CASSPSRGDPGNTIYF. Using reference TRBV18 and TRBJ1-3 for the parts outside the CDR3, the full variable domain is NAGVMQNPRHLVRRRGQEARLRCSPMKGHSHVYWYRQLPEEGLKFMVYLQKENIIDESGMPKERFSAEFPKEGPSILRIQQVVRGDSAAYFCASSPSRGDPGNTIYFGEGSWLTVV.

The chain carries TRBV10-2 and TRBJ2-2; 8 bases line up with TRBD2. Germline assignment: CDR1 WSHSY and CDR2 SAAADI. The CDR3 spans 15 residues. With 7 bases clipped from V and 7 bases from J, the junction kept 11 bases outside the gene matches. The DNA of the CDR3 is TGCGCCAGCAAGTCGTCGGGGGGGGTAGGCGGGGAGCTGTTTTTT. Amino acid sequence: CASKSSGGVGGELFF.

The V call is TRBV9, the J call TRBJ1-1, with no clear D. V lost 1 base and J lost 4, with 17 bases in between. Germline assignment: CDR1 SGDLS and CDR2 YYNGEE. The CDR3 runs to 16 residues. CDR3 in amino acids: CASSVMASDLTTEAFF. For the CDR3, the DNA is TGTGCCAGCAGCGTAATGGCCAGCGATTTGACCACTGAAGCTTTCTTT.

The rearrangement uses TRBV5-1 and TRBJ1-1; D may be TRBD1 (6 bases). The CDR3 is made up of 16 amino acids. V dropped 4 bases and J dropped 1 base, with 17 bases sitting between them. Germline V CDR1 and CDR2: SGHRS, YFSETQ. CDR3 sequence reads: CASSLTYREQNTEAFF. The CDR3 nucleotides read TGCGCCAGCAGCCTAACATACAGGGAGCAGAACACTGAAGCTTTCTTT.

V usage is TRBV6-2 or TRBV6-3 and J usage is TRBJ1-5; 7 bases are a match to TRBD1. This CDR3 spans 17 amino acids. Germline values: CDR1 MNHEY, CDR2 SVGEGT. J was trimmed by 0 bases and V by 2 bases; bases with no gene match: 7. The CDR3 DNA follows: TGTGCCAGCAGTTACACTATTGGACAGGTTAGCAATCAGCCCCAGCATTTT. This codes for CASSYTIGQVSNQPQHF.

This chain uses TRBV28 with TRBJ1-5; 7 bases agree with TRBD1. The CDR3 runs to 14 residues. With 6 bases clipped from V and 3 bases from J, the junction kept 5 bases outside the gene matches. The germline gives CDR1 MDHEN, CDR2 SYDVKM. The CDR3 region is CASSTDRVNQPQHF. For the CDR3, the DNA is TGTGCCAGCAGCACCGACAGGGTCAATCAGCCCCAGCATTTT. The full variable domain, rest sourced from reference TRBV28 and TRBJ1-5, is DVKVTQSSRYLVKRTGEKVFLECVQDMDHENMFWYRQDPGLGLRLIYFSYDVKMKEKGDIPEGYSVSREKKERFSLILESASTNQTSMYLCASSTDRVNQPQHFGDGTRLSIL.

The rearrangement joins TRBV28 to TRBJ1-4; 7 bases match TRBD1. The CDR3 has 16 amino acids. Per germline, CDR1 MDHEN and CDR2 SYDVKM. V was pared by 6 bases and J by 9 bases, with 16 bases of the junction left unmatched. The DNA for the CDR3 is TGTGCCAGCAGCCCCCCTCCGGGACAGTTTTTCAAAAAACTGTTTTTT. Translated, it gives CASSPPPGQFFKKLFF. Supplemented by reference TRBV28 and TRBJ1-4, the full variable domain reads DVKVTQSSRYLVKRTGEKVFLECVQDMDHENMFWYRQDPGLGLRLIYFSYDVKMKEKGDIPEGYSVSREKKERFSLILESASTNQTSMYLCASSPPPGQFFKKLFFGSGTQLSVL.

V usage is TRBV7-9 and J usage is TRBJ1-6, with a weak D call TRBD1 (6 bases). The CDR3 consists of 15 residues. CDR1 is SEHNR and CDR2 is FQNEAQ in the germline V gene (reference sequence). Trimming pared 7 bases from V and 7 bases from J, leaving 17 bases between. Here the CDR3 DNA reads TGTGCCAGCACCCTTCTCCGGGACAAGAATTCACCCCTCCACTTT. Residues: CASTLLRDKNSPLHF.